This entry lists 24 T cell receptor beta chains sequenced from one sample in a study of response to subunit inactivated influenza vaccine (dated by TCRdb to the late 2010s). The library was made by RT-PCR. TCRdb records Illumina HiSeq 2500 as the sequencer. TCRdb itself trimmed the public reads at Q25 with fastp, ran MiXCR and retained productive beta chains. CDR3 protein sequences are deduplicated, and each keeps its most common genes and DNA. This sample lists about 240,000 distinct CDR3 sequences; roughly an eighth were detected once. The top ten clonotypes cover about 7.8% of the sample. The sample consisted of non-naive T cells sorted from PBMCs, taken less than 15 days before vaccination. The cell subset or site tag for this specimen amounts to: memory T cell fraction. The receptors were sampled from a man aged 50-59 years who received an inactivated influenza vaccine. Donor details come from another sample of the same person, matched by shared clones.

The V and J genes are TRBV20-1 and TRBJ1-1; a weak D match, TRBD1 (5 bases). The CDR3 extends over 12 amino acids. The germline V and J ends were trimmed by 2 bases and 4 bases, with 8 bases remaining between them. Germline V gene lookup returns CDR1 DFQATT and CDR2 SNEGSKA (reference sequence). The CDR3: CSARKGTTEAFF. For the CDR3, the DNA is TGCAGTGCTAGAAAGGGGACCACTGAAGCTTTCTTT.

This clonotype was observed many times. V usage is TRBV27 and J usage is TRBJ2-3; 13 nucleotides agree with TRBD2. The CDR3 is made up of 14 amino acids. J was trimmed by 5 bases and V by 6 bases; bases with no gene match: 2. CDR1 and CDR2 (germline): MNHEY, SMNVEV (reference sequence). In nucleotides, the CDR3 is TGTGCCAGCAGACGACTAGCGGGGGGAGATACGCAGTATTTT. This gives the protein CASRRLAGGDTQYF.

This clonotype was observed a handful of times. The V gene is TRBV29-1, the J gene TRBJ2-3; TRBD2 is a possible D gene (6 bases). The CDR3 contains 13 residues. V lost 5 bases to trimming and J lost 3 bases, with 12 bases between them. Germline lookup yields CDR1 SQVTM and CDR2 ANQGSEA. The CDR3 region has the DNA TGCAGCGTTTTGCCGGCGGGGACAGATACGCAGTATTTT. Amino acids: CSVLPAGTDTQYF.

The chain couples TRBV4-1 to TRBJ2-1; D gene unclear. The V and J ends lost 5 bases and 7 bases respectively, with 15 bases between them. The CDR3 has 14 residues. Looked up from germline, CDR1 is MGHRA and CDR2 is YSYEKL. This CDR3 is CASSSNQIGNEQFF. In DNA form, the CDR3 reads TGCGCCAGCAGCTCTAATCAGATCGGGAATGAGCAGTTCTTC.

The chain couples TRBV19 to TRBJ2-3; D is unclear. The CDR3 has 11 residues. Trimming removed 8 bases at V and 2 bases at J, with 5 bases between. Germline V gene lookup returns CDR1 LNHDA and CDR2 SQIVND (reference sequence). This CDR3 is CASATTDTQYF. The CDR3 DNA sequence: TGTGCCAGTGCAACCACAGATACGCAGTATTTT. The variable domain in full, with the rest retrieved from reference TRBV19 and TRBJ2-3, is DGGITQSPKYLFRKEGQNVTLSCEQNLNHDAMYWYRQDPGQGLRLIYYSQIVNDFQKGDIAEGYSVSREKKESFPLTVTSAQKNPTAFYLCASATTDTQYFGPGTRLTVL.

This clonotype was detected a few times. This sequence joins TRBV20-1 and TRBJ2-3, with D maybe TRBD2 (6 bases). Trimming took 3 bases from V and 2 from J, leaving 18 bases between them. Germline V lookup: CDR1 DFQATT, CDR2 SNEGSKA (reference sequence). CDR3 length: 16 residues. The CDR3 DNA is TGCAGTGCTAGGCCCTCCGGGACTTATCCCACAGATACGCAGTATTTT. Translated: CSARPSGTYPTDTQYF.

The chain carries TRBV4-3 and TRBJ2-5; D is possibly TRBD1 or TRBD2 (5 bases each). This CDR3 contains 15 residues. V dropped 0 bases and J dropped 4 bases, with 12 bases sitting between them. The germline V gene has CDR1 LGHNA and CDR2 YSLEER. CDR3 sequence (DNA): TGCGCCAGCAGCCAAGAGGGGGTACCCCCAGAGACCCAGTACTTC. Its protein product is CASSQEGVPPETQYF.

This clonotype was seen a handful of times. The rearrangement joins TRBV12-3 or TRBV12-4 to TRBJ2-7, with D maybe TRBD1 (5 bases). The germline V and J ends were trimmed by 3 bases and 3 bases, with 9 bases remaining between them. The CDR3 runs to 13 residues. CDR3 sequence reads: CASSLAGIYEQYF. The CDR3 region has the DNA TGTGCCAGCAGTTTGGCAGGGATCTACGAGCAGTACTTC.

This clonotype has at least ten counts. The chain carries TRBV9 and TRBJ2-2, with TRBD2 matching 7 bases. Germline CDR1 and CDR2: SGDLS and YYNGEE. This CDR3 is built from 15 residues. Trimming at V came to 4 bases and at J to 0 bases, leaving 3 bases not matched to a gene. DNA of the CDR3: TGTGCCAGCAGCAAAACTAGCGCGAACACCGGGGAGCTGTTTTTT. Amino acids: CASSKTSANTGELFF.

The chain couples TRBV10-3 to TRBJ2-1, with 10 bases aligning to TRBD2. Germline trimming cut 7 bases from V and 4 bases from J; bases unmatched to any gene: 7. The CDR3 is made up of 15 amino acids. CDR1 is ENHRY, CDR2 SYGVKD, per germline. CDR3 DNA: TGTGCCATCAAGCCCTCTAGCGGGAGTTACAATGAGCAGTTCTTC. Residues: CAIKPSSGSYNEQFF.

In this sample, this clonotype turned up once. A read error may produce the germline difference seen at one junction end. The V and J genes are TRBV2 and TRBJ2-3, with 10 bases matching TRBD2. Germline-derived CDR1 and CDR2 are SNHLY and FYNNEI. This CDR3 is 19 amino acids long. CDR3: CARRSGSGGTYSSTDTQYF. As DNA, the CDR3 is TGTGCCCGCAGGTCGGGTAGCGGGGGGACCTATTCGAGCACAGATACGCAGTATTTT.

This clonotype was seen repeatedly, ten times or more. The CDR3 loop reads CASSNPERGVYGYTF. The DNA for the CDR3 is TGTGCCAGCAGTAACCCGGAGAGAGGTGTCTATGGCTACACCTTC. This chain connects TRBV7-8 to TRBJ1-2; D not certain. Germline loops: CDR1 SGHVS, CDR2 FQNEAQ. This CDR3 is 15 amino acids long. V lost 6 bases, J lost 4 bases, and 18 bases lay in between.

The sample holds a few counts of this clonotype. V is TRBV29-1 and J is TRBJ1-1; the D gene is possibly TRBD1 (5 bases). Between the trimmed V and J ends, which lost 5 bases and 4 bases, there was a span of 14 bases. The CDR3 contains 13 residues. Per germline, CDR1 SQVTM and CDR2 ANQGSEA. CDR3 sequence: CSVQWTGGTEAFF. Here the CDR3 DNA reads TGCAGCGTTCAATGGACGGGGGGCACTGAAGCTTTCTTT. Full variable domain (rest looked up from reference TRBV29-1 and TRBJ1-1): SAVISQKPSRDICQRGTSLTIQCQVDSQVTMMFWYRQQPGQSLTLIATANQGSEATYESGFVIDKFPISRPNLTFSTLTVSNMSPEDSSIYLCSVQWTGGTEAFFGQGTRLTVV.

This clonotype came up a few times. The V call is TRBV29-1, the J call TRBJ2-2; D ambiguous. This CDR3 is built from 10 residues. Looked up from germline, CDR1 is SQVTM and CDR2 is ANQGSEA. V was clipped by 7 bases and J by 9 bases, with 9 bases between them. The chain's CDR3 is CSAFGRELFF. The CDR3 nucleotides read TGCAGCGCATTCGGACGGGAGCTGTTTTTT.

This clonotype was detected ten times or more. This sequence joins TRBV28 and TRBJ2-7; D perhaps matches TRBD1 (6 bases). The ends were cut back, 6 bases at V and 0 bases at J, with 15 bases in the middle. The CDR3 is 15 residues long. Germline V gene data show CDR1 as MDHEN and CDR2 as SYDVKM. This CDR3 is CASRLLRDNSYEQYF. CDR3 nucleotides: TGTGCCAGCAGACTACTCCGGGACAACTCCTACGAGCAGTACTTC.

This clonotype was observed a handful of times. CDR3 amino acids: CASSYQPTYEQYF. As DNA, the CDR3 is TGTGCCAGCAGCTACCAACCTACCTACGAGCAGTACTTC. The genes are TRBV6-5 and TRBJ2-7; D unresolved. The CDR3 is made up of 13 amino acids. Trimming stripped 6 bases from V and 2 bases from J, with 11 bases between. Germline V gene lookup returns CDR1 MNHEY and CDR2 SVGAGI.

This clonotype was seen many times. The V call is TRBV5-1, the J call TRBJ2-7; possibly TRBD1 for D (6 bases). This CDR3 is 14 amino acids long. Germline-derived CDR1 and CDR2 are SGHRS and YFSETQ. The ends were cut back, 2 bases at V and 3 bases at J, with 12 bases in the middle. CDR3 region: CASSFGRGYYEQYF. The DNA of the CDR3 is TGCGCCAGCAGCTTCGGCAGGGGCTACTACGAGCAGTACTTC.

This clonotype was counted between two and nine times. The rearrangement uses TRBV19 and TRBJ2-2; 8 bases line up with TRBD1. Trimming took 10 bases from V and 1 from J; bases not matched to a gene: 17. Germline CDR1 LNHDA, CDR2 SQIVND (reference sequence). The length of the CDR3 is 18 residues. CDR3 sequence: CATRKDRASVQNTGELFF. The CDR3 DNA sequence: TGTGCCACCCGAAAGGACAGGGCCTCGGTTCAGAACACCGGGGAGCTGTTTTTT.

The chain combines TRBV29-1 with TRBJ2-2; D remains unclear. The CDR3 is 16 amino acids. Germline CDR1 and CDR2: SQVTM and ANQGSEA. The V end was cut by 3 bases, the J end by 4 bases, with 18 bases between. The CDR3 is CSVEAGSRSLTGELFF. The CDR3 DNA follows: TGCAGCGTTGAGGCTGGGTCGCGTAGTCTCACCGGGGAGCTGTTTTTT.

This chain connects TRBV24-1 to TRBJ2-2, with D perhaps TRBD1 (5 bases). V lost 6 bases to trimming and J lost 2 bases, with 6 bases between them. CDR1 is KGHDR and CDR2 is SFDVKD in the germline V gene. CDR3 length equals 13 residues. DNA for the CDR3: TGTGCCACCAGTACAGGCAACACCGGGGAGCTGTTTTTT. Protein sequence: CATSTGNTGELFF.

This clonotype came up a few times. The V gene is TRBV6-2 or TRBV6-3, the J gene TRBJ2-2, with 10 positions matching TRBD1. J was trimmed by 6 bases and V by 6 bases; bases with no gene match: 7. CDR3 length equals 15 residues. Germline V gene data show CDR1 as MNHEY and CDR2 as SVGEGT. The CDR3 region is CASRDRQGASGELFF. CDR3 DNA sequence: TGTGCCAGCAGGGATCGACAGGGGGCTTCCGGGGAGCTGTTTTTT.

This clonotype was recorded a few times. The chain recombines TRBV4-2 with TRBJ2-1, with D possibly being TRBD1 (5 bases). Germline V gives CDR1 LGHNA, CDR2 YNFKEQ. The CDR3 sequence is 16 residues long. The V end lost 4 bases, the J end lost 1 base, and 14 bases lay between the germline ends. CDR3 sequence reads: CASSPQTGRSYNEQFF. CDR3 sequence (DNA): TGTGCCAGCAGCCCCCAAACAGGACGTTCCTACAATGAGCAGTTCTTC.

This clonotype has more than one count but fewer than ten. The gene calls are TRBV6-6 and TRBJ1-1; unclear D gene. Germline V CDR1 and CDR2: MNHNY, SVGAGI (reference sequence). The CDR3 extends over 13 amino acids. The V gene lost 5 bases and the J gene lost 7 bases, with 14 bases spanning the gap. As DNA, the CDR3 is TGTGCCAGCAGTCCCGGAGGGATGGGTGAAGCTTTCTTT. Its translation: CASSPGGMGEAFF.

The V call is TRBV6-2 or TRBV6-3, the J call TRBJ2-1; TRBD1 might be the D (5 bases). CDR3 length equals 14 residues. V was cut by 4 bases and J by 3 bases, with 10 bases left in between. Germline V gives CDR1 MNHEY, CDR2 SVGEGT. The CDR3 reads CASSWTHDYNEQFF. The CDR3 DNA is TGTGCCAGCAGTTGGACACACGACTACAATGAGCAGTTCTTC.